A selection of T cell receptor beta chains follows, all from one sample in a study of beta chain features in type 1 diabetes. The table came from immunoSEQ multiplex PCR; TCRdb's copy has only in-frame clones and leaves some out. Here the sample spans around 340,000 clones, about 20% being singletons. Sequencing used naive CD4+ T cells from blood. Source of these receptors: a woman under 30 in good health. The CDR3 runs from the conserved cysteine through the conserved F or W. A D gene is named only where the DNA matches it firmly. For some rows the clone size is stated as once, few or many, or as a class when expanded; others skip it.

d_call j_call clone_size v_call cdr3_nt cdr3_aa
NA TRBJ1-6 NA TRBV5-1 TGCGCCAGCAGCTTGGGATTGACGGGGTCCTATAATTCACCCCTCCACTTT CASSLGLTGSYNSPLHF
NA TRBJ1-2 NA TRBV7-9 TGTGCCAGCAGCAACGCGAGCCACTATGGCTACACCTTC CASSNASHYGYTF
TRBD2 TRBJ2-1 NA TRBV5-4 TGTGCCAGCAGCTCCCGGACTAGCGCGTCCTGGGATGAGCAGTTCTTC CASSSRTSASWDEQFF
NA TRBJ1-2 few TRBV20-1 TGCAGTGCTCCGGACAGCTATGGCTACACCTTC CSAPDSYGYTF
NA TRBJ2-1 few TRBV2 TGTGCCAGCAGTCCCCAGGGTGAGCAGTTCTTC CASSPQGEQFF
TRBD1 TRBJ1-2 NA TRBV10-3 TGTGCCATCAGTCGACAGGGGACCCACTATGGCTACACCTTC CAISRQGTHYGYTF
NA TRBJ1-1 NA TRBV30 TGTGCCTGGATGTCGACAGGGAACACTGAAGCTTTCTTT CAWMSTGNTEAFF
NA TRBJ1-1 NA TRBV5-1 TGCGCCAGCAGCCGCACGGCAGGGCTGAACACTGAAGCTTTCTTT CASSRTAGLNTEAFF
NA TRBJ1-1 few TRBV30 TGTGCCTCGCATCAGGAGAACACTGAAGCTTTCTTT CASHQENTEAFF
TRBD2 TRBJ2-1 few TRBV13 TGTGCCAGCAGCTCCGGGACTAGGTTCGGCAGTGCCTACAATGAGCAGTTCTTC CASSSGTRFGSAYNEQFF
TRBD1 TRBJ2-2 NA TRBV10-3 TGTGCCATCAGTGAGGGGGACAGGGCGGGCGGGGAGCTGTTTTTT CAISEGDRAGGELFF
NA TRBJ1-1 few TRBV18 TGTGCCAGCTCACTTAACAGGGACACTGAAGCTTTCTTT CASSLNRDTEAFF
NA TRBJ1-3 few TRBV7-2 TGTGCCAGCAGCCCTAAAGGCGGGAACACCATATATTTT CASSPKGGNTIYF
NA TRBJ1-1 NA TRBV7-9 TGTGCCAGCAGCCCTCGGGGAGGGCCTAACACTGAAGCTTTCTTT CASSPRGGPNTEAFF
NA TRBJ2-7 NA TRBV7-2 TGTGCCAGCAGCGCCCAGACTAGATCGGGGCAGTACTTC CASSAQTRSGQYF
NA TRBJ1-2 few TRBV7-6 TGTGCCAGCAGCTTAAGAACAGGGCCCAACTATGGCTACACCTTC CASSLRTGPNYGYTF
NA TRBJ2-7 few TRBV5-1 TGCGCCAGCAGCGGGGAGAGCTCCTACGAGCAGTACTTC CASSGESSYEQYF
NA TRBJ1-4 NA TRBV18 TGTGCCAGCTCACCCGGGACAACAAGCGCAACTAATGAAAAACTGTTTTTT CASSPGTTSATNEKLFF
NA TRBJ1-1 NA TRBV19 TGTGCCAGTAGTTACAGGGAGAACACTGAAGCTTTCTTT CASSYRENTEAFF
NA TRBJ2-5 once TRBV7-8 TGTGCCAGCAGCTCCTTCACCGGGATCCAAGGTCAAGAGACCCAGTACTTC CASSSFTGIQGQETQYF
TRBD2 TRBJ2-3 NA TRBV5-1 TGCGCCAGCAGGACTAGCGGGGGCACAGATACGCAGTATTTT CASRTSGGTDTQYF
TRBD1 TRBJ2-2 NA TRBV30 TGTGCCTGGATGGGGACAGGGAACACCGGGGAGCTGTTTTTT CAWMGTGNTGELFF
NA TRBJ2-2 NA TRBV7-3 TGTGCCAGCAGCTCCCGCCCTCTCGACATGTCCGGGGAGCTGTTTTTT CASSSRPLDMSGELFF
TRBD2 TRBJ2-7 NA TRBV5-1 TGCGCCAGCAGCTTGGGACTAGCGGGAGGAGCATCCTACGAGCAGTACTTC CASSLGLAGGASYEQYF
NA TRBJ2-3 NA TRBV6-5 TGTGCCAGCAGTCCGCGGGAACCAGATACGCAGTATTTT CASSPREPDTQYF
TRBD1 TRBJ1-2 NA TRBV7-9 TGTGCCAGCAGCCCGGTCCCGACAGGGGGCGAAACTGGCTACACCTTC CASSPVPTGGETGYTF
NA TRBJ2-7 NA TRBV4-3 TGCGCCAGCAGCCAAGATAGTAGGGACACACGTTTCGGGCAGTACTTC CASSQDSRDTRFGQYF
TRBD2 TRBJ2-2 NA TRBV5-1 TGCGCCAGCAGCCTCGAGCGGGGGGTTCTTACCGGGGAGCTGTTTTTT CASSLERGVLTGELFF
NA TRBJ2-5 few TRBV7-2 TGTGCCAGCAGCCCCATGAGACTAGAGACCCAGTACTTC CASSPMRLETQYF
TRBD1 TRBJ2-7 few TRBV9 TGTGCCAGCAGCGTAGAAACAGGGGGATCCTACGAGCAGTACTTC CASSVETGGSYEQYF
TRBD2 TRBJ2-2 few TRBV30 TGTGCCTGGAGGAGAGGCGGGGGGAAACCCGGGGAGCTGTTTTTT CAWRRGGGKPGELFF
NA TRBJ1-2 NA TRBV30 TGTGCCTGGACCCAAGATACAGGAGTCTCTAACTATGGCTACACCTTC CAWTQDTGVSNYGYTF
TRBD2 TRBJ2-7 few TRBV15 TGTGCCACCAGCAGAGTGTTAGCGGGGTCCTACGAGCAGTACTTC CATSRVLAGSYEQYF
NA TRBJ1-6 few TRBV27 TGTGCCAGCAGCCTAACCCGGGGGGCGGATTCACCCCTCCACTTT CASSLTRGADSPLHF
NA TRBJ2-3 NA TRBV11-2 TGTGCCAGCAGCTTAGTTGGGGGCGGGAGTATTTTGTTAGATACGCAGTATTTT CASSLVGGGSILLDTQYF
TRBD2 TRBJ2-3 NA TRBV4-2 TGTGCCAGCAGCCCCTCCCAAAGCGGGAGCGCTCATAGCACAGATACGCAGTATTTT CASSPSQSGSAHSTDTQYF
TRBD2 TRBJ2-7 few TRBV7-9 TGTGCCAGCAGCACCTGGACTAGCGGGAGAGCCGAGCAGTACTTC CASSTWTSGRAEQYF
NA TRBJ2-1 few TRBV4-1 TGCGCCAGCAGCCAAGGAGATGAGCAGTTCTTC CASSQGDEQFF
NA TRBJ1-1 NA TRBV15 TGTGCCACCAGCAGAGGCGGGGGACTGAGGGCTTTCTTT CATSRGGGLRAFF
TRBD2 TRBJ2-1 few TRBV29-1 TGCAGCGTGGATGGGCTAGCGGGAGCCTTAACCTACAATGAGCAGTTCTTC CSVDGLAGALTYNEQFF
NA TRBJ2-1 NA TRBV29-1 TGCAGCGTTAGCGTTTCTTACAATGAGCAGTTCTTC CSVSVSYNEQFF